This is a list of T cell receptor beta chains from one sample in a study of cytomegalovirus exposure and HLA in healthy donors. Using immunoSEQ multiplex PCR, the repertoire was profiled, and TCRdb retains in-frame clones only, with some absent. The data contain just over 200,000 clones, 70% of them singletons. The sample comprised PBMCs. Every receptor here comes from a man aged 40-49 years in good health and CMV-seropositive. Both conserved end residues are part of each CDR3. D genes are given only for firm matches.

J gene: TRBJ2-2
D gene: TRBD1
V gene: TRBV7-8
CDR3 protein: CASSPRRDRVANTGELFF
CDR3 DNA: TGTGCCAGCAGCCCTCGCCGGGACAGGGTGGCGAACACCGGGGAGCTGTTTTTT

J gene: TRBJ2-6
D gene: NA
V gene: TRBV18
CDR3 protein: CASSPTPEGANVLTF
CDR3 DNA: TGTGCCAGCTCACCGACTCCCGAAGGGGCCAACGTCCTGACTTTC

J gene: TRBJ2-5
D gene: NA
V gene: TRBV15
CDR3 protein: CATGDRTQETQYF
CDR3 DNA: TGTGCCACTGGTGACAGGACACAAGAGACCCAGTACTTC

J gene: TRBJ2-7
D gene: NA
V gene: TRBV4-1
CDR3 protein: CASSQEWGREQYF
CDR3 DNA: TGCGCCAGCAGCCAAGAATGGGGGCGCGAGCAGTACTTC

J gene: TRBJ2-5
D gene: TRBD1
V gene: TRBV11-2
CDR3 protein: CASSRDREETQYF
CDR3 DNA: TGTGCCAGCAGCCGGGACAGGGAGGAGACCCAGTACTTC

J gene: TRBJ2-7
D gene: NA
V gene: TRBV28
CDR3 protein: CASILDSPPYEQYF
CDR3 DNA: TGTGCCAGCATCCTAGACAGCCCGCCCTACGAGCAGTACTTC

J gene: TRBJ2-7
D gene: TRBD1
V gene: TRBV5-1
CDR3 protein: CASSLDGQGSYEQYF
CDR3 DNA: TGCGCCAGCAGCCTGGATGGACAGGGGTCCTACGAGCAGTACTTC

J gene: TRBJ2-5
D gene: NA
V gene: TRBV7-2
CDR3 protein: CASSLGLGRTQETQYF
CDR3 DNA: TGTGCCAGCAGCTTAGGTTTGGGTCGGACACAAGAGACCCAGTACTTC

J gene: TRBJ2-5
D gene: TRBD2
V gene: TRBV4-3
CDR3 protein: CASSQELAAGGGKTQYF
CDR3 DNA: TGCGCCAGCAGCCAAGAACTAGCGGCGGGCGGAGGAAAGACCCAGTACTTC

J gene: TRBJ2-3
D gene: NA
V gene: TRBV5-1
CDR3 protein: CATQEQPTDTQYF
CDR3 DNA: TGCGCCACCCAAGAACAACCCACAGATACGCAGTATTTT